These 16 T cell receptor beta chains were sequenced from one sample in a study of cytomegalovirus exposure and HLA in healthy donors. PCR primers comprised 60 Vbeta and 13 Jbeta primers. Here immunoSEQ multiplex PCR was the method, and the copy in TCRdb shows in-frame clones only, minus some. The sample lists 150,000 to 200,000 clones, 81% occurring once. What was sequenced was PBMCs. These receptors all stem from a man aged 18 to 29 in good health and CMV-seronegative.

V gene TRBV19 combines with J gene TRBJ2-3; 9 nucleotides match TRBD2. The J segment lost 3 bases and the V segment lost 6 bases, leaving 19 bases of the junction unmatched. Germline CDR1 LNHDA, CDR2 SQIVND (reference sequence). This CDR3 spans 19 amino acids. The CDR3 reads CASSTGPLGAGGKTDTQYF. The CDR3 DNA reads TGTGCCAGTAGCACAGGGCCCCTCGGAGCGGGGGGAAAGACAGATACGCAGTATTTT.

The gene calls are TRBV28 and TRBJ2-3; 9 bases agree with TRBD2. Trimming at V came to 3 bases and at J to 7 bases, leaving 5 bases not matched to a gene. CDR1 and CDR2 from the germline V gene are MDHEN and SYDVKM. The length of the CDR3 is 14 residues. CDR3: CASSFGGRAYTQYF. The CDR3 DNA reads TGTGCCAGCAGTTTTGGCGGGAGGGCCTATACGCAGTATTTT.

The chain carries TRBV19 and TRBJ2-3; 10 bases map to TRBD1. Trimming cost V 9 bases and J 5 bases; bases outside gene matches: 17. Germline CDR1 and CDR2: LNHDA and SQIVND (reference sequence). The CDR3 runs to 17 residues. The CDR3 nucleotides are TGTGCCAGGACGCCGGGACAGGGGACCCTTTTGATAGATACGCAGTATTTT. Its translation: CARTPGQGTLLIDTQYF.

The rearrangement links TRBV29-1 to TRBJ2-4; 7 bases agree with TRBD2. The CDR3 is 11 residues long. CDR1 is SQVTM and CDR2 is ANQGSEA in the germline V gene. Unmatched junction bases numbered 6, after V lost 7 bases and J lost 9 bases. The CDR3 region has the DNA TGCAGCGGCCCTAGCGGTAGCATTCAGTACTTC. Protein product: CSGPSGSIQYF.

This sequence joins TRBV7-6 and TRBJ1-1; 9 bases match TRBD1. The V and J ends lost 2 bases and 3 bases, in that order; junction bases with no gene match: 7. The CDR3 contains 16 residues. CDR1 SGHVS and CDR2 FNYEAQ come from the germline V gene. The CDR3: CASSLLGTGFDTEAFF. The CDR3 nucleotides read TGTGCCAGCAGCTTATTGGGGACAGGGTTCGACACTGAAGCTTTCTTT.

The rearrangement uses TRBV28 and TRBJ2-7; weak D call: TRBD2 (5 bases). This CDR3 is 14 amino acids long. Deletions cut 6 bases from V and 6 bases from J, with 18 bases between. The V gene's germline CDR1 is MDHEN and CDR2 SYDVKM. CDR3 sequence: CASRARLGSGEQYF. The CDR3, as DNA: TGTGCCAGCAGGGCACGTTTGGGGAGCGGCGAGCAGTACTTC.

The table lists this clone with a few counts. The gene calls are TRBV7-9 and TRBJ2-7, with 9 bases matching TRBD1. Trimming cost V 4 bases and J 4 bases; bases outside gene matches: 11. Germline assignment: CDR1 SEHNR and CDR2 FQNEAQ (reference sequence). This CDR3 is 16 amino acids long. The CDR3 nucleotides read TGTGCCAGCAGCTACCAGCCCGGGACAGGGAGGTACGAGCAGTACTTC. Translating it yields CASSYQPGTGRYEQYF.

In its sample, this clone was seen a few times. The chain carries TRBV15 and TRBJ2-1, with D maybe TRBD1 (6 bases). V was clipped by 4 bases and J by 6 bases, with 16 bases between them. This CDR3 is 15 amino acids long. Germline CDR1 reads LNHNV; CDR2 reads YYDKDF (reference sequence). CDR3 amino acids: CATSIQGQRLNEQFF. As DNA, the CDR3 is TGTGCCACCAGCATCCAAGGACAGAGACTCAATGAGCAGTTCTTC.

This chain connects TRBV19 to TRBJ2-7; TRBD2 agrees at 10 bases. The CDR3 extends over 17 amino acids. Germline CDR1 reads LNHDA; CDR2 reads SQIVND (reference sequence). The trim removed 4 bases at V and 4 bases at J, leaving 13 bases unmatched. The CDR3 DNA follows: TGTGCCAGTAGTAGGAACCCCGGACTAGCGGTTCTGTACGAGCAGTACTTC. It translates to CASSRNPGLAVLYEQYF.

J is TRBJ2-7 and V is TRBV6-5; 8 bases map to TRBD1. The CDR3 length is 15 residues. The germline V gene encodes CDR1 MNHEY and CDR2 SVGAGI. The J segment lost 0 bases and the V segment lost 5 bases, leaving 6 bases of the junction unmatched. The DNA of the CDR3 is TGTGCCAGCAGTCGAGGACAGGGTAGCTCCTACGAGCAGTACTTC. Translated: CASSRGQGSSYEQYF.

V gene TRBV4-3 combines with J gene TRBJ1-5; no clear D. Germline CDR1 reads LGHNA; CDR2 reads YSLEER. The CDR3 runs to 14 residues. Trimming removed 8 bases from V and 0 bases from J, with 11 bases in between. The CDR3 DNA follows: TGCGCCAGCGCCCCAGTCTTTAGCAATCAGCCCCAGCATTTT. Its translation is CASAPVFSNQPQHF.

The chain employs TRBV28 and TRBJ2-6; maybe TRBD1 (7 bases). The germline V and J ends were trimmed by 5 bases and 0 bases, with 14 bases remaining between them. The CDR3 is made up of 17 amino acids. Germline lookup yields CDR1 MDHEN and CDR2 SYDVKM. The DNA for the CDR3 is TGTGCCAGCAGTGGGAGGACAGGCCTCTCTGGGGCCAACGTCCTGACTTTC. Amino acids: CASSGRTGLSGANVLTF.

The V call is TRBV11-3, the J call TRBJ2-2; 7 nucleotides match TRBD2. The CDR3 runs 15 residues. Germline loops: CDR1 SGHNT, CDR2 YENEEA. V lost 3 bases and J lost 5; bases outside the gene matches: 6. CDR3 sequence: CASSFGWGGTGELFF. The CDR3, as DNA: TGTGCCAGCAGCTTCGGCTGGGGAGGGACCGGGGAGCTGTTTTTT.

The J gene is TRBJ2-7, the V gene TRBV19, with TRBD2 matching 7 bases. Germline CDR1 is LNHDA and CDR2 is SQIVND (reference sequence). J was trimmed by 1 base and V by 3 bases; bases with no gene match: 12. The CDR3 runs 17 residues. CDR3 amino acids: CASSISARGSASYEQYF. CDR3 DNA sequence: TGTGCCAGTAGTATCTCAGCCCGCGGGAGTGCGTCCTACGAGCAGTACTTC.

The rearrangement links TRBV7-8 to TRBJ1-3; weak D call: TRBD1 (5 bases). V gave up 4 bases and J gave up 0 bases, with 16 bases separating them. The CDR3 runs to 17 residues. CDR1 and CDR2 (germline): SGHVS, FQNEAQ. The CDR3 nucleotides read TGTGCCAGCAGCTCTCTGGACAAGTTAAACTCTGGAAACACCATATATTTT. Its protein is CASSSLDKLNSGNTIYF.

This sequence joins TRBV5-1 and TRBJ2-2; no clear D. V was trimmed by 1 base and J by 4 bases, leaving 11 bases between them. The germline V gene encodes CDR1 SGHRS and CDR2 YFSETQ. The CDR3 runs to 15 residues. The CDR3 region is CASSLTGWVTGELFF. The CDR3 region has the DNA TGCGCCAGCAGCTTGACCGGGTGGGTCACCGGGGAGCTGTTTTTT.